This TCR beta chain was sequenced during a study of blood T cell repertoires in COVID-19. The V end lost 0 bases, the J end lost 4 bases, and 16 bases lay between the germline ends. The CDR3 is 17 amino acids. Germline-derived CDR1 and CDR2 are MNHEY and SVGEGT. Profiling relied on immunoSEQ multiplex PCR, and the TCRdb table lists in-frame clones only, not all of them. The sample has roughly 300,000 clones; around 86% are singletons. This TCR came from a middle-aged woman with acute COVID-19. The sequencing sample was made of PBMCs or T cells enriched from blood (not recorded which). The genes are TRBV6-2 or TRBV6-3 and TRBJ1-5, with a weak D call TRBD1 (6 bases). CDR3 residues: CASSYSRGAIGNQPQHF. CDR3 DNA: TGTGCCAGCAGTTACTCTCGGGGGGCGATCGGTAATCAGCCCCAGCATTTT.